This T cell receptor (beta chain) was found in a study of regulatory T cells in long-lasting Graves disease. Study-level background: To qualify as persistent, Graves' disease required over 5 years of antithyroid drugs with positive TSH receptor antibodies. Study observations and caveats: Persistent patients shared more public clonotypes (2,741) than new patients (more than 900). The work looked only at peripheral blood and did not look at thyroid tissue.

Notes on this clonotype: Its antigen is undetermined.

Combining iRepertoire HTBI primers with Arm-PCR of CDR3 regions, the authors built TCR beta libraries. TCRdb analysed the multiplex PCR reads with MiXCR anew, one entry per CDR3 protein. The sample includes about 290,000 distinct CDR3 sequences, 20% to 25% of them seen just once. The time point is: persistent/refractory GD, antithyroid drugs over 5 years with positive TRAb. From RNA extracted from PBMCs, the TCR library was made. Sample: peripheral blood mononuclear cells (PBMCs), taken when the disease was refractory, from a patient treated with antithyroid drugs. The TCR originated in a female donor with Graves disease.

CDR3 nucleotide sequence: TGTGCCAGCAGTTACTTAGGAACTAGTGCGAACACCGGGGAGCTGTTTTTT. Amino acid sequence: CASSYLGTSANTGELFF. This rearrangement joins TRBV6-5 to TRBJ2-2, with TRBD2 as a possible D gene (5 bases). The V gene lost 1 base and the J gene lost 0 bases, with 12 bases spanning the gap. The CDR3 loop spans 17 amino acids. Germline loops: CDR1 MNHEY, CDR2 SVGAGI.